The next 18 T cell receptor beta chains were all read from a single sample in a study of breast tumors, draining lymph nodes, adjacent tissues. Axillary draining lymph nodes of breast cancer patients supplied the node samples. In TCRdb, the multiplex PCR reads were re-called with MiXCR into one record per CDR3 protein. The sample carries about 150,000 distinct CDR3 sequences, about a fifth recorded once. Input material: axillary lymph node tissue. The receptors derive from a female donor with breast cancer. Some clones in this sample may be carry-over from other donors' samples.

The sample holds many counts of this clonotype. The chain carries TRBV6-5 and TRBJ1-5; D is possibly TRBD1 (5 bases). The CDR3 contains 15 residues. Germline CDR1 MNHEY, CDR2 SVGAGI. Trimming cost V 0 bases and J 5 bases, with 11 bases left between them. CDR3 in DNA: TGTGCCAGCAGTTACTCCCAGGGAGAGTATCAGCCCCAGCATTTT. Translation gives CASSYSQGEYQPQHF.

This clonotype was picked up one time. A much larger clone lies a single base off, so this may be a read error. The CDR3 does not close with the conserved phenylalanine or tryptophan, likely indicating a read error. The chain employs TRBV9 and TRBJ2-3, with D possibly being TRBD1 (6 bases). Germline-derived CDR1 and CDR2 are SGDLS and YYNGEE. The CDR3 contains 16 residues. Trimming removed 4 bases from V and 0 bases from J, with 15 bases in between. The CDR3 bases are TGTGCCAGCAGCTTAAGCTCAAGGGGGAGCACAGATACGCAGTATCTT. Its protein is CASSLSSRGSTDTQYL.

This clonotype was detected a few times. CDR3 nucleotide sequence: TGTGCCAGCAGCCTCAGACGAGCCGAGCTGTTTTTT. Its translation is CASSLRRAELFF. The chain carries TRBV28 and TRBJ2-2; D is undetermined. The germline CDR1 and CDR2 sequences are MDHEN and SYDVKM. CDR3 size: 12 residues. Trimming removed 6 bases at V and 11 bases at J, with 13 bases between.

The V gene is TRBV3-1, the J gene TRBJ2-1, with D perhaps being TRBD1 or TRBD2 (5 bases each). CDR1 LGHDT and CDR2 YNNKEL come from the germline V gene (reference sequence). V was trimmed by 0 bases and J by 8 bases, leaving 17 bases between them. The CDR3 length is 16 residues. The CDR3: CASSQESRGGLDEQFF. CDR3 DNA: TGTGCCAGCAGCCAAGAGTCGAGGGGTGGGTTGGATGAGCAGTTCTTC.

CDR3 sequence reads: CASSSLGGFGELFF. Here the CDR3 DNA reads TGTGCCAGCAGCTCTCTGGGGGGTTTCGGGGAGCTGTTTTTT. The gene calls are TRBV5-6 and TRBJ2-2; possible D gene TRBD2, 6 bases. V was clipped by 3 bases and J by 7 bases, with 13 bases between them. From germline, CDR1 is SGHDT and CDR2 YYEEEE. This CDR3 contains 14 residues.

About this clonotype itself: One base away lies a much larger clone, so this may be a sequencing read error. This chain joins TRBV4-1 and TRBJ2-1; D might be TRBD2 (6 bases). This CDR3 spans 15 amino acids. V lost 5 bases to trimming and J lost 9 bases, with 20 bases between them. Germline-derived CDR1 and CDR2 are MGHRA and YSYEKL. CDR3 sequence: CASSARLERSSEQFF. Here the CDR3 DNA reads TGCGCCAGCAGCGCACGACTAGAACGGAGTAGTGAGCAGTTCTTC.

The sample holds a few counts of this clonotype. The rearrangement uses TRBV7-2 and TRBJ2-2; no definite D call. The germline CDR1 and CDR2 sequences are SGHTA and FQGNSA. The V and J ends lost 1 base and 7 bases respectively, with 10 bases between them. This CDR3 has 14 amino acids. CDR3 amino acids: CASSLVMLGGELFF. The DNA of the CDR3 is TGTGCCAGCAGCTTAGTGATGCTAGGCGGGGAGCTGTTTTTT.

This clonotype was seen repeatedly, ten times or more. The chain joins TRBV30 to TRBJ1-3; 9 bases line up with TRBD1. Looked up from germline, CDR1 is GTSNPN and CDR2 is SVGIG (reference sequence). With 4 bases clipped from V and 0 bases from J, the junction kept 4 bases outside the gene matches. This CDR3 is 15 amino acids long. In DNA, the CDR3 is TGTGCCTGGAACCGGGACAGGGACTCTGGAAACACCATATATTTT. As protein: CAWNRDRDSGNTIYF.

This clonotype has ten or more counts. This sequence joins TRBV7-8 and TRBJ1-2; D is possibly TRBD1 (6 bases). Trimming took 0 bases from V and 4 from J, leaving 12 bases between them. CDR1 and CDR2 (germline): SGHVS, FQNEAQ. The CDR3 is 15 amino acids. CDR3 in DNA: TGTGCCAGCAGCTTAGCTACAGGGAATGTCTATGGCTACACCTTC. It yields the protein CASSLATGNVYGYTF.

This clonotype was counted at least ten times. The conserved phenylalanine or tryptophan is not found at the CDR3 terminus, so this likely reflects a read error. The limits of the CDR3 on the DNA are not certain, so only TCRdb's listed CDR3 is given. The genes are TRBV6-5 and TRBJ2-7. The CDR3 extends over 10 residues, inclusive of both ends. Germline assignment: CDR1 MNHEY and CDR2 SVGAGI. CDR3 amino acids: CASSYSGRLL.

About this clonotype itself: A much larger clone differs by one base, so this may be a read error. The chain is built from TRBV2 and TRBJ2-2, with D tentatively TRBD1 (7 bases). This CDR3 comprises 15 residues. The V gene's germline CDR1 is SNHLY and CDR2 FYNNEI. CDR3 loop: CTSRGAVSNTGELFF. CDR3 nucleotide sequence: TGTACCAGCAGGGGGGCAGTCTCGAACACCGGGGAGCTGTTTTTT.

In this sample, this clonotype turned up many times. CDR3 coding DNA: TGTGCCAGCAGTACGACAGGGTCTCGGGGCACAGATACGCAGTATTTT. Amino acid sequence: CASSTTGSRGTDTQYF. The chain links TRBV6-5 to TRBJ2-3; 7 positions agree with TRBD1. The CDR3 has 16 amino acids. Trimming took 5 bases from V and 1 from J; bases not matched to a gene: 9. CDR1 and CDR2 (germline): MNHEY, SVGAGI.

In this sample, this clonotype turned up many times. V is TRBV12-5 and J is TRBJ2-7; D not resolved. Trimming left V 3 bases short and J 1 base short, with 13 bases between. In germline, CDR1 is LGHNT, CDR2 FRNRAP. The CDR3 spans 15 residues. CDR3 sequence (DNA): TGTGCTAGTGGTTTTGATTCCCAGGTGTCCTACGAGCAGTACTTC. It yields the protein CASGFDSQVSYEQYF.

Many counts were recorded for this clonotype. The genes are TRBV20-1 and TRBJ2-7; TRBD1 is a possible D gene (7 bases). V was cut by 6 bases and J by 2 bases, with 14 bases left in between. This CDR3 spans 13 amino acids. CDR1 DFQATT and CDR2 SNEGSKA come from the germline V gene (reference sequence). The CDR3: CSARQGGTYEQYF. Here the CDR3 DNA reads TGCAGTGCAAGACAGGGAGGAACCTACGAGCAGTACTTC.

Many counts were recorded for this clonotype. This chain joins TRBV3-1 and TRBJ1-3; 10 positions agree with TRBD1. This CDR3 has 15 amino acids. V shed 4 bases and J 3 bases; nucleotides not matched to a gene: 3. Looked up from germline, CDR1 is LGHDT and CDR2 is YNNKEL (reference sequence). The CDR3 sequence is CASSLGTGDGNTIYF. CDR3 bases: TGTGCCAGCAGCCTCGGGACAGGGGATGGAAACACCATATATTTT.

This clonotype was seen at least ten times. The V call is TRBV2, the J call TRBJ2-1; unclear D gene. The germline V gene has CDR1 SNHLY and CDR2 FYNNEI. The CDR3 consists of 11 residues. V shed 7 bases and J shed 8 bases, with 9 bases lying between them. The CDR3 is CASTQGHEQFF. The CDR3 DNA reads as TGTGCCAGCACTCAAGGGCATGAGCAGTTCTTC.

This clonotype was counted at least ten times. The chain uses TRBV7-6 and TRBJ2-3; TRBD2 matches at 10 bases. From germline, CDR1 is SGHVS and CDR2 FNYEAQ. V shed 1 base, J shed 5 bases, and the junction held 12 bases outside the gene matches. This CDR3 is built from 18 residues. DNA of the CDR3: TGTGCCAGCAGCTTAGACGGTCCGAGCGGGAGGGGTGAAGATACGCAGTATTTT. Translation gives CASSLDGPSGRGEDTQYF.

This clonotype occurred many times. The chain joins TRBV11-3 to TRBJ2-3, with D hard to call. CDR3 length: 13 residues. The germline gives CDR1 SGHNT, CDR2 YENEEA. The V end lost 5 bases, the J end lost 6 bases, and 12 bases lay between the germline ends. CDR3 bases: TGTGCCAGCAGCCCCGGCGCGGTGGATACGCAGTATTTT. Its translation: CASSPGAVDTQYF.